These 5 T cell receptor beta chains were all obtained from the same sample, sequenced in a study of CD8 T cells in Susac syndrome (dated by TCRdb to between 2019 and 2020). Libraries were prepared through the immunoSEQ multiplex PCR assay. RNA was extracted with the RNeasy kit and roughly 0.45 to 1 ug was reverse transcribed using random hexamers. The public reads were quality trimmed at Q25 with fastp and then assembled into clones with MiXCR by TCRdb, keeping productive beta chains. Each record represents a unique CDR3 protein, reported with the most common genes and DNA among its rows. Present in this sample are fewer than 150,000 distinct CDR3 sequences, about 90% of which were seen just once. The top ten clonotypes cover about 0.23% of the sample. Sequencing used CD8+ T cells from PBMCs. These receptors originate from a human donor with multiple sclerosis.

The rearrangement uses TRBV20-1 and TRBJ2-3, with D uncertain. CDR3 length: 16 amino acids. Germline V lookup: CDR1 DFQATT, CDR2 SNEGSKA (reference sequence). The ends were cut back, 0 bases at V and 3 bases at J, with 16 bases in the middle. The CDR3 sequence: CSARDPGVEVTDTQYF. CDR3 nucleotides: TGCAGTGCTAGAGATCCTGGAGTAGAAGTAACAGATACGCAGTATTTT.

This chain uses TRBV5-8 with TRBJ2-7; 8 positions match TRBD1. Germline values: CDR1 SGHTS, CDR2 YDEGEE. With 4 bases clipped from V and 1 base from J, the junction kept 7 bases outside the gene matches. The CDR3 runs 15 residues. In DNA form, the CDR3 reads TGTGCCAGCAGCCTGGAACAGGGGGAGTCCTACGAGCAGTACTTC. The encoded protein is CASSLEQGESYEQYF.

The chain uses TRBV9 and TRBJ2-2; TRBD1 is a possible D gene (5 bases). The V and J ends lost 4 bases and 5 bases respectively, with 15 bases between them. CDR1 and CDR2 from the germline V gene are SGDLS and YYNGEE. CDR3 length: 15 amino acids. The CDR3 reads CASSLSGFTTGELFF. In DNA, the CDR3 is TGTGCCAGCAGCTTATCAGGGTTTACGACCGGGGAGCTGTTTTTT.

The V and J genes are TRBV9 and TRBJ1-1; a weak D match, TRBD1 (6 bases). The V end lost 3 bases, the J end lost 3 bases, and 24 bases lay between the germline ends. The CDR3 spans 18 residues. Germline V gives CDR1 SGDLS, CDR2 YYNGEE. The CDR3: CASSGFLSGAPAHTEAFF. The DNA for the CDR3 is TGTGCCAGCAGCGGCTTCCTTTCGGGGGCCCCGGCCCACACTGAAGCTTTCTTT.

The V and J genes are TRBV7-2 and TRBJ2-7; D may be TRBD2 (6 bases). Trimming cost V 5 bases and J 1 base, with 12 bases left between them. Germline-derived CDR1 and CDR2 are SGHTA and FQGNSA. There are 14 residues in the CDR3. CDR3 sequence: CASSQISGSYEQYF. The DNA of the CDR3 is TGTGCCAGCAGCCAAATTAGCGGATCCTACGAGCAGTACTTC.